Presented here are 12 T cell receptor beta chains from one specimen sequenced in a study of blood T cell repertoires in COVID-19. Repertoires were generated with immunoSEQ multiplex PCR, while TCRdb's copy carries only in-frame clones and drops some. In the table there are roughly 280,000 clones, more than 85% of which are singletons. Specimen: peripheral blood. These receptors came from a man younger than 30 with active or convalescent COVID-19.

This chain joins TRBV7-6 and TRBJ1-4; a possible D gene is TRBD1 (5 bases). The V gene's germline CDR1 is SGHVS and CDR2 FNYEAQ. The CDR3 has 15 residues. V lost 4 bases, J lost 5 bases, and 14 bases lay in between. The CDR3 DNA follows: TGTGCCAGCAGCTCAGGCACAGGCTTGAATGAAAAACTGTTTTTT. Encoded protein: CASSSGTGLNEKLFF.

CDR3 amino acids: CASSGQGSTYEQYF. The CDR3 DNA is TGTGCCAGCAGCGGACAGGGATCGACTTACGAGCAGTACTTC. The chain is built from TRBV6-5 and TRBJ2-7; TRBD1 matches at 8 bases. Unmatched junction bases numbered 8, after V lost 6 bases and J lost 4 bases. Germline V gene data show CDR1 as MNHEY and CDR2 as SVGAGI. The CDR3 sequence is 14 residues long.

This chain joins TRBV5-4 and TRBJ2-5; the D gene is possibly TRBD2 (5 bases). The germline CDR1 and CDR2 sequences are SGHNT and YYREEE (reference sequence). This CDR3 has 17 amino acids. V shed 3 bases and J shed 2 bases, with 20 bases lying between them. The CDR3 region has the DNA TGTGCCAGCAGCTCACTAGGGTCTAGCATTTCACAAGAGACCCAGTACTTC. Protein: CASSSLGSSISQETQYF.

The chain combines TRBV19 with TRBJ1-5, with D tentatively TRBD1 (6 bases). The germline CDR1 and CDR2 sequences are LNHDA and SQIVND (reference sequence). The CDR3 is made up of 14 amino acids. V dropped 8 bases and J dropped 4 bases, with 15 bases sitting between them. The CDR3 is CASAGGGWNQPQHF. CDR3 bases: TGTGCCAGTGCTGGCGGGGGCTGGAATCAGCCCCAGCATTTT.

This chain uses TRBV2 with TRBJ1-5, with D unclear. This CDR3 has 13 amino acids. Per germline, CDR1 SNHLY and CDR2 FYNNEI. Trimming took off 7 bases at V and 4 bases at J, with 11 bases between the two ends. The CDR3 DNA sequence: TGTGCCAGCACCTGGGGAGGAAATCAGCCCCAGCATTTT. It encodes CASTWGGNQPQHF.

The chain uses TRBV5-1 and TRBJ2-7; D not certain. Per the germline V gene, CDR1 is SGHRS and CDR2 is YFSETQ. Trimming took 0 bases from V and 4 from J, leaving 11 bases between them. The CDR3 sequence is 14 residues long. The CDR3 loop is CASSLEGRAYEQYF. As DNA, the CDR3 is TGCGCCAGCAGCTTGGAAGGCAGAGCGTACGAGCAGTACTTC.

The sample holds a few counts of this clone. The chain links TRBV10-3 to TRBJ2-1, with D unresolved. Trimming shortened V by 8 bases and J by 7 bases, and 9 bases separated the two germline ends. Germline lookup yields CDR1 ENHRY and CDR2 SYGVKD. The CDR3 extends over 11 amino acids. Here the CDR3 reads CAIYGENEQFF. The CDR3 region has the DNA TGTGCCATCTACGGTGAAAATGAGCAGTTCTTC.

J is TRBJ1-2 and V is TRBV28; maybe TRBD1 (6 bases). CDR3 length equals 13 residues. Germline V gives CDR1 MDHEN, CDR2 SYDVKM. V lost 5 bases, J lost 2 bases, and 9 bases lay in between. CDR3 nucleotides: TGTGCCAGCAGTCGACAGGCCAACTATGGCTACACCTTC. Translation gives CASSRQANYGYTF.

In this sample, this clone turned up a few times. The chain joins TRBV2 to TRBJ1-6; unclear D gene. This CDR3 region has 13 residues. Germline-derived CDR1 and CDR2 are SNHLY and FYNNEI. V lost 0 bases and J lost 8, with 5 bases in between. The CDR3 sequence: CASSEAFDSPLHF. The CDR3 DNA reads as TGTGCCAGCAGTGAAGCTTTCGATTCACCCCTCCACTTT.

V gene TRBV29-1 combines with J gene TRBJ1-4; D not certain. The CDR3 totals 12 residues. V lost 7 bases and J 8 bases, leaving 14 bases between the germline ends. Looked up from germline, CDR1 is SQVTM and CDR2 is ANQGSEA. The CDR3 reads CSGRGLGEKLFF. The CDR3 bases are TGCAGCGGCCGAGGGTTAGGGGAAAAACTGTTTTTT.

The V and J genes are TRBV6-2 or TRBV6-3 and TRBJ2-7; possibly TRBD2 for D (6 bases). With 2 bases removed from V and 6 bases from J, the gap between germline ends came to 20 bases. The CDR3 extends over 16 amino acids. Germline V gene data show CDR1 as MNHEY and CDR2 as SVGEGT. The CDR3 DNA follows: TGTGCCAGCAGTTACCCGGCGGCGGGGCGGGATCTCGAGCAGTACTTC. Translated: CASSYPAAGRDLEQYF.

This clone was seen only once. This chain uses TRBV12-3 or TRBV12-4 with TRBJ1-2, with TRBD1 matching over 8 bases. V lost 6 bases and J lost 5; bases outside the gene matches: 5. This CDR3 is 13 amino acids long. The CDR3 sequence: CASRGGQVYGYTF. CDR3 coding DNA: TGTGCCAGCAGAGGGGGACAGGTTTATGGCTACACCTTC.